The T cell receptor (beta chain) under discussion was sequenced for a study of OX40 agonist ivuxolimab in advanced cancers. Study-wide results and limits: Among expanded peripheral T cells, antigen specificity went undetermined.

Trimming stripped 0 bases from V and 5 bases from J, with 14 bases between. Germline loops: CDR1 SGHDN, CDR2 FVKESK. CDR3 length equals 16 residues. This clone is a singleton in its sample. Its antigen is still unknown. The protocol was immunoSEQ multiplex PCR, while the TCRdb copy is restricted to in-frame clones and leaves out a portion. There are over 150,000 clones in the sample; 94% occur only once, and around 0.31% lies in the top ten. The specimen was CD4+ or CD8+ T cells sorted from blood, collected in a trial of the OX40 agonist ivuxolimab. The V and J genes are TRBV14 and TRBJ1-3; D is unclear. The sequence was obtained from an adult with an advanced solid tumor such as melanoma, head and neck, liver or kidney cancer. The CDR3 DNA reads TGTGCCAGCAGCCAAGAGTTGGGAGGGAGTCGAAACACCATATATTTT. Its protein is CASSQELGGSRNTIYF.